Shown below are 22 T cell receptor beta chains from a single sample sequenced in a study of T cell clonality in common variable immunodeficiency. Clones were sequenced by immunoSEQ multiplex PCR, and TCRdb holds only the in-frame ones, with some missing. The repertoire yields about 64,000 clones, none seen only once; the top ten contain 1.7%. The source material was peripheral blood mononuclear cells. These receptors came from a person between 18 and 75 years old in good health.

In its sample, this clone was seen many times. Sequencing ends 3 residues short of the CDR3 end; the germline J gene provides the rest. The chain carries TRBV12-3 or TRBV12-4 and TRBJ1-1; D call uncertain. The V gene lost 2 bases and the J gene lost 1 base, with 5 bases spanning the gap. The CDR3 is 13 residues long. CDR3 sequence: CASSLSGNTEAFF. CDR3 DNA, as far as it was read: TGTGCCAGCAGTTTATCGGGGAACACTGAA.

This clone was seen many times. The CDR3 loop is CASSLISGGADEQFF. The CDR3 bases that were read are TGCGCCAGCAGCTTGATCAGCGGGGGGGCCGATGAG. The chain uses TRBV5-1 and TRBJ2-1; 10 bases are shared with TRBD2. The CDR3 is cut off 3 residues early in the read; its end comes from the germline J gene. CDR1 SGHRS and CDR2 YFSETQ come from the germline V gene. V trimming: 1 base; J trimming: 8 bases; junction bases outside the gene matches: 6. The CDR3 contains 15 residues.

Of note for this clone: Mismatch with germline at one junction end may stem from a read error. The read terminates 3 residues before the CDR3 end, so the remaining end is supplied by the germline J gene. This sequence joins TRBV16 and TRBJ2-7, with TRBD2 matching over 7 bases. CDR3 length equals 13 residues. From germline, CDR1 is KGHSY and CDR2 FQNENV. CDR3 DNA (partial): TGTGTCAGCAGCCAGACTAGCCCCTACGAG. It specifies CVSSQTSPYE. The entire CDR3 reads CVSSQTSPYEQYF.

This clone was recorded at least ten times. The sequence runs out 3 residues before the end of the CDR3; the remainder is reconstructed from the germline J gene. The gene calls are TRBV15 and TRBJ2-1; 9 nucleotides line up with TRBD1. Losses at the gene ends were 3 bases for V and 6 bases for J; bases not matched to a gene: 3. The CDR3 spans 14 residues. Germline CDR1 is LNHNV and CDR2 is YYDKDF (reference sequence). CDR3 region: CATSRSGQGNEQFF. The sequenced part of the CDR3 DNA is TGTGCCACCAGCAGGTCGGGACAGGGCAATGAG.

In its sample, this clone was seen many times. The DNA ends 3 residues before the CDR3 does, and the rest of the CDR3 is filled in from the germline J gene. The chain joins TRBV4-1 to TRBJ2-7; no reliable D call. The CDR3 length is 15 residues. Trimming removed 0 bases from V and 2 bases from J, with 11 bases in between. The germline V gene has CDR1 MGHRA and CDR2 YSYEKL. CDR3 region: CASSQDEGLPYEQYF. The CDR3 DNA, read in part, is TGCGCCAGCAGCCAAGATGAAGGTCTCCCCTACGAG.

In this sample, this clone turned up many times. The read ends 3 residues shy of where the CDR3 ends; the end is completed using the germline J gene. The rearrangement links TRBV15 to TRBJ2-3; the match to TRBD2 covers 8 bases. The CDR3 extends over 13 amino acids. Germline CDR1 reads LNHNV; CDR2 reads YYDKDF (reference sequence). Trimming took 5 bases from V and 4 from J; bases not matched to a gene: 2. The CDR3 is CATSPAGADTQYF. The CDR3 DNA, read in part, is TGTGCCACCAGCCCAGCGGGGGCAGATACG.

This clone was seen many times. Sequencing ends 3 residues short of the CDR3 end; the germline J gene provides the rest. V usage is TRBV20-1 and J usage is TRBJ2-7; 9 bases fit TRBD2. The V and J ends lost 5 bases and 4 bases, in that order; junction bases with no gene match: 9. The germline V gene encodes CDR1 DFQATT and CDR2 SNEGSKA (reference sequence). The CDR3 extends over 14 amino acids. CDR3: CSALAGDIRYEQYF. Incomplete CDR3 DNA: TGCAGTGCTTTAGCGGGGGACATACGATACGAG.

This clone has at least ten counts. The CDR3 region is CASSILRAGQQETQYF. The sequenced part of the CDR3 DNA is TGTGCCAGTAGTATATTGAGGGCAGGGCAACAAGAGACC. The V and J genes are TRBV19 and TRBJ2-5; D may match TRBD1 or TRBD2 (5 bases each). Sequencing ends 3 residues short of the CDR3 end; the germline J gene provides the rest. Germline V gene sequence: CDR1 LNHDA, CDR2 SQIVND (reference sequence). With 2 bases removed from V and 2 bases from J, the gap between germline ends came to 15 bases. The CDR3 extends over 16 amino acids.

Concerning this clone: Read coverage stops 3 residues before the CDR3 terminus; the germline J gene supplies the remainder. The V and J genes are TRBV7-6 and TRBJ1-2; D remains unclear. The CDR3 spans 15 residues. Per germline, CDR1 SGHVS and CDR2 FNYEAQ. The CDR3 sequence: CASSLEGPVARGYTF. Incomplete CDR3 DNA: TGTGCCAGCAGCTTAGAAGGCCCTGTCGCCCGCGGC.

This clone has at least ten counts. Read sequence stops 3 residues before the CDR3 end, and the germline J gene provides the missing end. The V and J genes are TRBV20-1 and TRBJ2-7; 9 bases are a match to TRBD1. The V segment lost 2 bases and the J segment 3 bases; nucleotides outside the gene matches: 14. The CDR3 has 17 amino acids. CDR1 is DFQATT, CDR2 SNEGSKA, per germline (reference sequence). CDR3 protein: CSARNPGQGFLGYEQYF. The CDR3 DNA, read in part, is TGCAGTGCTAGAAACCCGGGACAGGGCTTTCTGGGCTACGAG.

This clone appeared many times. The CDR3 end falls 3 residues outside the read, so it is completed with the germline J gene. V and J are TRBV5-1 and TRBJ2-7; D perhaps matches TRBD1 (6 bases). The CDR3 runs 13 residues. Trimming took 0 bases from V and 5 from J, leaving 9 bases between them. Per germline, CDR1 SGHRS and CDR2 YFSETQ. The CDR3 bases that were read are TGCGCCAGCAGCTTGGGGGGGCGAAACGAG. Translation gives CASSLGGRNE. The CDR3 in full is CASSLGGRNEQYF.

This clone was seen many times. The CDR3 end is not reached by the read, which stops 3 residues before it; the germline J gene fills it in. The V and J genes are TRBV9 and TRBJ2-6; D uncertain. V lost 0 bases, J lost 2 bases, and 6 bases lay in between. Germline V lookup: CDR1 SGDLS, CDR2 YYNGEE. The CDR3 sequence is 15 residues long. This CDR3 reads CASSVEAAGANVLTF. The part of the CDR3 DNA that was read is TGTGCCAGCAGCGTAGAGGCAGCTGGGGCCAACGTC.

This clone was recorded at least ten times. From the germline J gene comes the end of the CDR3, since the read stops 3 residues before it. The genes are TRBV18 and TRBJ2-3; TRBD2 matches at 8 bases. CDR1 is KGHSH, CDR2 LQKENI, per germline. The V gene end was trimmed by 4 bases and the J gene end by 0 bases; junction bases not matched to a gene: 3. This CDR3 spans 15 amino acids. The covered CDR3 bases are TGTGCCAGCTCACGAGTAGCGGGAAGCACAGATACG. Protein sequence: CASSRVAGSTDT. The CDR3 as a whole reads CASSRVAGSTDTQYF.

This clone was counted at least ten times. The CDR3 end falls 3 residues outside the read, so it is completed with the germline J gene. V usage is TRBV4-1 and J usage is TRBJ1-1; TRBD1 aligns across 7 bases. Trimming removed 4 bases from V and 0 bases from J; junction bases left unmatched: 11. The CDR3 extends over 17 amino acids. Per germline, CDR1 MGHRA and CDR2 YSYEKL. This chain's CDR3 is CASSPSVGDSMNTEAFF. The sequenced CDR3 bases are TGCGCCAGCAGCCCGTCAGTGGGGGACAGCATGAACACTGAA.

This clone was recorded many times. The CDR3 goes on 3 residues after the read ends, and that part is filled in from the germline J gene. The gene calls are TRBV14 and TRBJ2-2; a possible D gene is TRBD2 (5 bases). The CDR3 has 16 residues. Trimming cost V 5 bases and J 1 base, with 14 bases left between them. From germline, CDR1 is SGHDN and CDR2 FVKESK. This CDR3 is CASSTRHLGNTGELFF. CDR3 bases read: TGTGCCAGCAGCACTAGACATTTAGGGAACACCGGGGAG.

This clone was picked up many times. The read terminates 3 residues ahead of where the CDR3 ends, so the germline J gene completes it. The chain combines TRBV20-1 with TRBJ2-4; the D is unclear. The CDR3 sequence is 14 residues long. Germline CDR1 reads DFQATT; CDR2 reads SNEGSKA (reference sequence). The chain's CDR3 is CGLRWPGAKNIQYF. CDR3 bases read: TGCGGTTTGAGGTGGCCAGGAGCCAAAAACATT.

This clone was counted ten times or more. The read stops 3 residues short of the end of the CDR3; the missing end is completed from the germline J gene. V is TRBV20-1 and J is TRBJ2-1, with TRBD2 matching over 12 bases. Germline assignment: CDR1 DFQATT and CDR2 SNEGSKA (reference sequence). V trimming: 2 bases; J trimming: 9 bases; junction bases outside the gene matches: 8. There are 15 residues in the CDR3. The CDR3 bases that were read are TGCAGTGCTAGACCTCTAGCGGGAGGGATCCTTGAG. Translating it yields CSARPLAGGILE. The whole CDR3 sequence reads CSARPLAGGILEQFF.

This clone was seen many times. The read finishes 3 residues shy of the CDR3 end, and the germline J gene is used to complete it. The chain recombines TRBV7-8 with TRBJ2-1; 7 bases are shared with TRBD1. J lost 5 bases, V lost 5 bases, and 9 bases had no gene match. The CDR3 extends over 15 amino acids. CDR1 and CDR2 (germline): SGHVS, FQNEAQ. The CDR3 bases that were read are TGTGCCAGCAGCCCCGACAGGGAATTCGACAATGAG. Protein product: CASSPDREFDNE. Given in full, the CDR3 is CASSPDREFDNEQFF.

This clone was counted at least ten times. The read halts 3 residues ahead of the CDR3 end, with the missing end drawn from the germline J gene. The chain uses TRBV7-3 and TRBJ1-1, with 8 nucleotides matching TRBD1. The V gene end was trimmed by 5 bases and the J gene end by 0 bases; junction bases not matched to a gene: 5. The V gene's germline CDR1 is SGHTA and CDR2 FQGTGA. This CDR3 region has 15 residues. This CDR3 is CASSKGQGMNTEAFF. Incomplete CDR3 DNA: TGTGCCAGCAGCAAAGGACAGGGAATGAACACTGAA.

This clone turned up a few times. CDR3 DNA, as far as it was read: TGTGCCAGCAGCTCGTCTAGCGGGTCCTACGAG. Protein product: CASSSSSGSYE. In full, the CDR3 reads CASSSSSGSYEQYF. This chain joins TRBV7-2 and TRBJ2-7; 8 nucleotides match TRBD2. The CDR3 goes on 3 residues after the read ends, and that part is filled in from the germline J gene. The germline V gene encodes CDR1 SGHTA and CDR2 FQGNSA. This CDR3 region has 14 residues. J gave up 1 base and V 4 bases, and 3 bases lay outside the gene matches.

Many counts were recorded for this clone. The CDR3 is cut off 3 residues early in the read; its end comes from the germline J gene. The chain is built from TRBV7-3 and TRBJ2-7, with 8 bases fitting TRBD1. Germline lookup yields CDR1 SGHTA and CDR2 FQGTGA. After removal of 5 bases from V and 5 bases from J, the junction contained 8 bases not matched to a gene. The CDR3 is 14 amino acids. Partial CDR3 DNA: TGTGCCAGCAGCGCGACAGGGGTGGTCGACGAG. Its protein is CASSATGVVDE. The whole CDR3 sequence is CASSATGVVDEQYF.

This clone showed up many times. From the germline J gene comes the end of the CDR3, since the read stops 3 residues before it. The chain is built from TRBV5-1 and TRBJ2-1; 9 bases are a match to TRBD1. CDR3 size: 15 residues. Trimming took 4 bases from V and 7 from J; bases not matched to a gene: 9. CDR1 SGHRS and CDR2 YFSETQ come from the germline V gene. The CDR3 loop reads CASSRRDRETNEQFF. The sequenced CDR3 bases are TGCGCCAGCAGCCGCCGGGACAGGGAAACAAATGAG.